The rows below give T cell receptor beta chains drawn from one sample of a study of T cell changes during pregnancy in multiple sclerosis. Sequencing used immunoSEQ multiplex PCR; TCRdb keeps in-frame clones, though not all of them. The sample includes around 42,000 clones, 75% to 95% seen only once; the top ten take around 0.5%. Sequenced material: CD4+ T cells from peripheral blood mononuclear cells, taken in the second trimester of pregnancy. The receptors come from a female donor in good health, enrolled as a control in a pregnancy study. CDR3s include the opening cysteine and the closing phenylalanine or tryptophan. A D gene is named only where the DNA matches it firmly. Where a row states a size, it is once, few, many or the class of an expanded clone; other rows omit it.

cdr3_nt cdr3_aa d_call j_call clone_size v_call
TGTGCCAGCAGCCAAGGGACTAGGGGGGAGGCGGGAAACACTGAAGCTTTCTTT CASSQGTRGEAGNTEAFF NA TRBJ1-1 NA TRBV4-2
TGCGCCAGCAGCTTGGAGGGACAGGGCTACAATGAGCAGTTCTTC CASSLEGQGYNEQFF TRBD1 TRBJ2-1 NA TRBV5-1
TGTGCCAGCAGCTCGCCCCCGGGACAGGGGATTAGAGTTTATGGCTACACCTTC CASSSPPGQGIRVYGYTF TRBD1 TRBJ1-2 NA TRBV5-4
TGTGCCAGCAGTCCGCAAGTTGTGGCGGCCACTGAAGCTTTCTTT CASSPQVVAATEAFF NA TRBJ1-1 few TRBV28
TGTGCCAGCACTGGCCAGCGGGCCAACAATGAGCAGTTCTTC CASTGQRANNEQFF NA TRBJ2-1 NA TRBV6-6
TGTGCCAGCAGCGGTGGGAGGAGGAACACTGAAGCTTTCTTT CASSGGRRNTEAFF NA TRBJ1-1 NA TRBV5-6
TGTGCCAGCAGCCTGAGAGGTACTGAAGCTTTCTTT CASSLRGTEAFF NA TRBJ1-1 NA TRBV4-2
TGCAGCGTTGAAGATCGGGTGGACATCGAGACCCAGTACTTC CSVEDRVDIETQYF NA TRBJ2-5 once TRBV29-1
TGTGCCAGTAGCCCGGGCCCGGGGAAACTGTTTTTT CASSPGPGKLFF NA TRBJ1-4 NA TRBV19
TGTGCCAGCAGCTTAACTTTTAGCGACCCCGGGACCCAGTACTTC CASSLTFSDPGTQYF NA TRBJ2-5 NA TRBV7-2
TGTGCCAGCAGTTACGGGCTAGCGGAGCATACGCAGTATTTT CASSYGLAEHTQYF TRBD2 TRBJ2-3 NA TRBV6-5
TGTGCCAGCAGAGGACTAGGGGTGGCGACCCAGTACTTC CASRGLGVATQYF TRBD2 TRBJ2-5 NA TRBV28
TGTGCCAGCAGTTTACAGGGGGCAGATACGCAGTATTTT CASSLQGADTQYF TRBD1 TRBJ2-3 NA TRBV6-6
TGTGCCAGCAGCTTCAGGGGTAACACCGGGGAGCTGTTTTTT CASSFRGNTGELFF NA TRBJ2-2 NA TRBV7-3
TGTGCCAGCAGTGAAAGAAGCGGGAGGTCGAGCGAGCAGTTCTTC CASSERSGRSSEQFF TRBD2 TRBJ2-1 NA TRBV6-1
TGCGCCAGCAGCTCCCAGGGGCTAACTAGTTCCTACGAGCAGTACTTC CASSSQGLTSSYEQYF NA TRBJ2-7 NA TRBV5-1
TGTGCCAGCAGCGTCGACAGGGGGCACGGCTACACCTTC CASSVDRGHGYTF TRBD1 TRBJ1-2 NA TRBV9
TGTGCCAGCAGTGGGGGGCGAGATAGAGCCAAAAACATTCAGTACTTC CASSGGRDRAKNIQYF NA TRBJ2-4 NA TRBV2
TGTGCCAGCAGCGCGCAGACGGGTGAGACCCAGTACTTC CASSAQTGETQYF NA TRBJ2-5 NA TRBV4-2